This T cell receptor beta chain was retrieved from a study of shared clonotypes between healthy human individuals. The germline V gene has CDR1 MNHEY and CDR2 SMNVEV (reference sequence). The CDR3 sequence is 15 residues long. With V trimmed by 8 bases and J by 4 bases, 7 bases remained unmatched. CD45RO negativity and positive selection for CCR7 defined naive CD8 cells, a population that excluded terminally differentiated effector memory CD45RA+ cells. Method: immunoSEQ multiplex PCR; TCRdb's copy keeps in-frame clones and lacks some. This table has about 2.2 million clones, just under 95% appearing once.

The specimen was naive CD8+ T cells from PBMCs. The TCR comes from a man between 18 and 29 years old in good health. Some clones in this sample may be carry-over from other donors' samples. The gene calls are TRBV27 and TRBJ2-1; TRBD2 matches 11 bases. In nucleotides, the CDR3 is TGTGCCAGCTGTCCGGGGACTAGCGGTTACAATGAGCAGTTCTTC. It is translated as CASCPGTSGYNEQFF.